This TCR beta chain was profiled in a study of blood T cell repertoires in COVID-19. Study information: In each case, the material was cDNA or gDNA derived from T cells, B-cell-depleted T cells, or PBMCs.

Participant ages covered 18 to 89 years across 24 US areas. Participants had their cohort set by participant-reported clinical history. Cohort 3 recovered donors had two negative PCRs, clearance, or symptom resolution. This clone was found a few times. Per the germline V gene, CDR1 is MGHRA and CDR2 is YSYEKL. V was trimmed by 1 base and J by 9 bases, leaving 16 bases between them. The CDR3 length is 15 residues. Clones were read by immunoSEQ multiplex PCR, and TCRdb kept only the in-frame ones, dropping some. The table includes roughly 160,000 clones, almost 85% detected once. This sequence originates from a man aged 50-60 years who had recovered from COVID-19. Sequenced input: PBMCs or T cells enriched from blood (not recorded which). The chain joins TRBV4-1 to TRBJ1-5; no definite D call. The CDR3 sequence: CASSQVSRSRRPQHF. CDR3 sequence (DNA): TGCGCCAGCAGCCAAGTCTCTCGGAGCCGGAGGCCCCAGCATTTT.